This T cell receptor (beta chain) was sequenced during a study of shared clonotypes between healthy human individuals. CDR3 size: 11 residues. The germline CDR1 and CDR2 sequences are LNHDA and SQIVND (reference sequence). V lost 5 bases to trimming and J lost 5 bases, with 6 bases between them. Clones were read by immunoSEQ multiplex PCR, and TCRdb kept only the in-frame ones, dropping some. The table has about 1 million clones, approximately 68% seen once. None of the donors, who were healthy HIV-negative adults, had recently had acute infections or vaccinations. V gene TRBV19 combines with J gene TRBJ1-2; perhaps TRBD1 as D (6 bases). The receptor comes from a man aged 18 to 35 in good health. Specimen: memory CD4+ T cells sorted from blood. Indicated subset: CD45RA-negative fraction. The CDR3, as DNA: TGTGCCAGTAGTCAGGGGTATGGCTACACCTTC. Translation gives CASSQGYGYTF.